The entry that follows covers one T cell receptor (beta chain) sequence. This entry belongs to a study of blood T cell repertoires in COVID-19. Here immunoSEQ multiplex PCR was the method, and the copy in TCRdb shows in-frame clones only, minus some. This table has more than 110,000 clones, 84% appearing once. The sample comprised PBMCs or T cells enriched from blood (not recorded which). The TCR was taken from a woman aged 18-35 years who had been exposed to COVID-19.

DNA of the CDR3: TGTGCCAGCAGGCCAGGGTCCCTCTCCGAGCAGTACTTC. This encodes CASRPGSLSEQYF. The chain recombines TRBV6-6 with TRBJ2-7; D may be TRBD1 (5 bases). V was shortened by 6 bases and J by 6 bases, with 15 bases between the two germline ends. There are 13 residues in the CDR3. Germline V gene sequence: CDR1 MNHNY, CDR2 SVGAGI (reference sequence).